This T cell receptor (beta chain) was sequenced during a study of blood T cell repertoires in COVID-19 (dated by TCRdb to about 2020). About the study as a whole: Samples covering the acute and convalescent phases of COVID-19 were provided by collaborators in the United States, Italy and Spain. The prospective study material was composed of cDNA or gDNA derived from T cells, B-cell-depleted T cells, or PBMCs. The dataset comprised deeply sampled blood TCRbeta repertoires from subjects exposed to, actively infected with, or recovered from COVID-19. The repertoires were released in a freely available public database meant as a resource for research on the immune response to SARS-CoV-2. Samples were obtained from the ongoing ImmuneRACE study (first 160 participants) and from some 1,300 subjects provided by 6 global collaborators. Sample metadata almost always included a de-identified subject ID, COVID-19 status, age in years and sex. Where HLA class I and class II types were available, the types were taken from metadata supplied by the sample provider, not from assay-based typing. Results the study describes overall, beyond this receptor: The amount of clinical and demographic metadata varied by source and participant and was provided uncurated.

This clone has more than one count but fewer than ten. Its antigen is unknown. No base qualities exist here, and no much larger clone lies one base off it. The immunoSEQ Assay, a bias-controlled multiplex PCR, was used to amplify TCRbeta CDR3 regions from genomic DNA. The authors' pipeline ran thus. Within the assay, amplification of reference gene primers was used to estimate how many nucleated cells each sample contained. Sequence reads were collapsed and filtered to measure the absolute abundance of every unique TCRbeta CDR3 rearrangement. For each sample, productive Simpson clonality was calculated as the square root of Simpson's diversity index over productive rearrangements. This is the immuneACCESS table as TCRdb keeps it, with only in-frame sequences that have V and J called. A part of the clones is gone; compared with another copy, unresolved V genes explain less than half, and the rest is unexplained. The DNA was the basis for D and trimming; V, J and clone size are from that table. The sample profile shows hundreds of thousands of clones; approximately 90% of them were found once. Clones ranked in the top ten supply 8% to 9.5% of the sample.

Including cysteine and phenylalanine, the CDR3 has 12 amino acids. The sequence is cut down to CDR3 DNA, 36 bases in frame from base 1. The germline V gene supplies CDR1 SQVTM and CDR2 ANQGSEA. V is reduced by 4 bases and J by 7 bases, leaving a spacing of 13 bases between them. Enrolling through a virtual design, the prospective study's participants ranged in age from roughly 18 to 90 years and lived across 20 to 30 United States geographic areas. In the prospective study, cohorts were assigned on the basis of participant-reported clinical history obtained from a screening survey and a study questionnaire. ImmuneRACE Cohort 3 recovered participants were defined by two consecutive negative NP/OP PCR tests, healthcare professional clearance, or symptom resolution. Mobile phlebotomists in the prospective study collected whole blood, serum and a nasopharyngeal or oropharyngeal swab from every participant. Over a roughly two-month period, participants in the prospective study had the option of providing additional blood draws and questionnaires. Prospective study blood samples were shipped either frozen or at room temperature before DNA extraction.

This chain joins TRBV29-1 to TRBJ1-1; TRBD1 is a weak D gene call, 5 bases matching. The sample taken for sequencing was PBMCs or T cells enriched from blood (not recorded which). The TCR sequence derives from a woman between 18 and 29 years old who had recovered from COVID-19. The bases are TGCAGCGTTGCACGGGGGTGGTTTGAAGCTTTCTTT. This yields the protein CSVARGWFEAFF. The entire variable domain, with the stretches around the CDR3 drawn from the reference TRBV29-1 and TRBJ1-1 proteins, is SAVISQKPSRDICQRGTSLTIQCQVDSQVTMMFWYRQQPGQSLTLIATANQGSEATYESGFVIDKFPISRPNLTFSTLTVSNMSPEDSSIYLCSVARGWFEAFFGQGTRLTVV.